This TCR beta chain was captured by sequencing in a study of tumor-infiltrating lymphocytes in primary liver carcinoma. The source material, about 18-31 mg of unsorted bulk tissue, was used to co-extract RNA and DNA. With respect to this clonotype: The antigen remains undetermined.

The CDR3 consists of 16 residues. CDR1 and CDR2 from the germline V gene are MDHEN and SYDVKM. V lost 7 bases and J lost 1; bases outside the gene matches: 7. Findings and limits, study-wide: In tumor-adjacent and tumor-blood pairs, overlap was lower than in tumor region pairs. Blood fell significantly below tumors in its top-250-clone fraction (p = 0.039).

TCR beta cDNA was made from approximately 540 ng total RNA with a constant-region primer. The TCR beta library was amplified through three nested multiplex PCR rounds in a modified ARM-PCR procedure. Primers for the first two PCR rounds were TRBV1-TRBV30 forward primers and a C-beta reverse primer (around 10 cycles per round). TCRdb re-derived calls from the multiplex PCR reads in MiXCR, one entry per CDR3 protein. The table has approximately 110,000 distinct CDR3 sequences, around two thirds seen once. This chain links TRBV28 with TRBJ2-1; 10 bases agree with TRBD2. What was sequenced was liver tumor tissue from sampling region 1. Noted subset: tumor region T1, superior pole. The receptor comes from a woman aged 60-70 years with primary liver carcinoma and hepatitis B virus infection. The DNA for the CDR3 is TGTGCCAGCAAAACCCCGGGACTAGCGTCCTACAATGAGCAGTTCTTC. Its translation is CASKTPGLASYNEQFF.